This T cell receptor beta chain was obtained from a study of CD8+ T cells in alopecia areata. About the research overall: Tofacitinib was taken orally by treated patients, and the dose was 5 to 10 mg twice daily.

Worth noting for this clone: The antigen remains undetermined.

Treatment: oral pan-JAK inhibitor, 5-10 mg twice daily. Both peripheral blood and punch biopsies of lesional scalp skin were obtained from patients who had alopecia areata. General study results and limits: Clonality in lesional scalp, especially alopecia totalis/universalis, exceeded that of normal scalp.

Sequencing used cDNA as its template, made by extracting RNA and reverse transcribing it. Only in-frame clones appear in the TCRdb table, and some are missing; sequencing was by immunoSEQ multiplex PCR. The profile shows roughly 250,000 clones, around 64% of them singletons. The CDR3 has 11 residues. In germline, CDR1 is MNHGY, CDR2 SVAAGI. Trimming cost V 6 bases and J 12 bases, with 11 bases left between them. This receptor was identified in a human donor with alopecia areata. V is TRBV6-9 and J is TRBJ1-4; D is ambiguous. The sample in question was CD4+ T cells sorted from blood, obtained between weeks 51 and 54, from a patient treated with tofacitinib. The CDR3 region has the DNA TGTGCCAGCAGCGACCAGCCGGAACTGTTTTTT. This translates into CASSDQPELFF.